The 17 T cell receptor beta chains below come from one sample, sequenced in a study of blood T cell repertoires in COVID-19. The method was immunoSEQ multiplex PCR; TCRdb's version includes in-frame clones alone and lacks a portion of them. This sample has over 200,000 clones, with just over 90% found just once. The source material was peripheral blood. The receptor source for this set is a man between 25 and 39 years old with acute or convalescent COVID-19.

The chain links TRBV5-1 to TRBJ2-3; D possibly corresponds to TRBD2 (5 bases). This CDR3 spans 13 amino acids. Trimming shortened V by 2 bases and J by 4 bases, and 8 bases separated the two germline ends. CDR1 and CDR2 from the germline V gene are SGHRS and YFSETQ. In DNA form, the CDR3 reads TGCGCCAGCAGCTTTACTAGTTCAGATACGCAGTATTTT. This translates into CASSFTSSDTQYF.

This chain uses TRBV27 with TRBJ2-2, with 10 bases identical to TRBD2. V gave up 4 bases and J gave up 7 bases; unmatched junction bases: 3. The CDR3 is made up of 14 amino acids. The V gene's germline CDR1 is MNHEY and CDR2 SMNVEV (reference sequence). CDR3 in amino acids: CASSSLAGLGELFF. In DNA form, the CDR3 reads TGTGCCAGCAGTTCACTAGCGGGACTCGGGGAGCTGTTTTTT.

This chain links TRBV27 with TRBJ1-2; D not resolved. With 8 bases removed from V and 0 bases from J, the gap between germline ends came to 13 bases. CDR3 length: 14 amino acids. The V gene's germline CDR1 is MNHEY and CDR2 SMNVEV (reference sequence). The CDR3 region is CASGFIYSNYGYTF. CDR3 DNA sequence: TGTGCCAGCGGCTTCATATATTCTAACTATGGCTACACCTTC.

This sequence joins TRBV2 and TRBJ1-1; D is unclear. This CDR3 has 15 amino acids. V was clipped by 8 bases and J by 0 bases, with 16 bases between them. From germline, CDR1 is SNHLY and CDR2 FYNNEI. This chain's CDR3 is CASRFRRPVNTEAFF. Written as DNA, the CDR3 is TGTGCCAGCCGGTTCAGGCGACCAGTGAACACTGAAGCTTTCTTT. Looking up the rest from reference TRBV2 and TRBJ1-1 gives the full variable domain: EPEVTQTPSHQVTQMGQEVILRCVPISNHLYFYWYRQILGQKVEFLVSFYNNEISEKSEIFDDQFSVERPDGSNFTLKIRSTKLEDSAMYFCASRFRRPVNTEAFFGQGTRLTVV.

V is TRBV21-1 and J is TRBJ2-3; TRBD2, the table's D call, was not compared with the DNA. TRBV21-1 is deemed a pseudogene. This CDR3 contains 18 residues. This CDR3 is CASSKRGLAGGPTDTQYF. In DNA, the CDR3 is TGTGCCAGCAGCAAAAGGGGGCTAGCGGGAGGGCCGACAGATACGCAGTATTTT.

The rearrangement uses TRBV28 and TRBJ2-2; the D gene is possibly TRBD1 (6 bases). Germline V gives CDR1 MDHEN, CDR2 SYDVKM. The V end lost 7 bases, the J end lost 7 bases, and 16 bases lay between the germline ends. The CDR3 length is 14 residues. This chain's CDR3 is CASTGTPRGGELFF. CDR3 nucleotide sequence: TGTGCCAGCACGGGGACACCCCGGGGCGGGGAGCTGTTTTTT.

This chain connects TRBV11-3 to TRBJ2-1, with a possible D match to TRBD1 (6 bases). CDR3 length: 15 amino acids. V gave up 5 bases and J gave up 6 bases, with 17 bases separating them. Germline V gives CDR1 SGHNT, CDR2 YENEEA. Here the CDR3 DNA reads TGTGCCAGCAGCATAAGAGGGGGAATGGGCAATGAGCAGTTCTTC. This encodes CASSIRGGMGNEQFF.

The chain joins TRBV7-9 to TRBJ2-1; TRBD1 might be the D (6 bases). Germline V gene lookup returns CDR1 SEHNR and CDR2 FQNEAQ (reference sequence). CDR3 length equals 15 residues. The V gene lost 5 bases and the J gene lost 4 bases, with 15 bases spanning the gap. As DNA, the CDR3 is TGTGCCAGCAGCCACCGGGACACCAGGTACAATGAGCAGTTCTTC. Translation gives CASSHRDTRYNEQFF.

This chain joins TRBV29-1 and TRBJ2-1; 8 positions agree with TRBD2. CDR1 is SQVTM and CDR2 is ANQGSEA in the germline V gene. This CDR3 spans 15 amino acids. The trim removed 4 bases at V and 2 bases at J, leaving 7 bases unmatched. CDR3 sequence reads: CSVVRLATTYNEQFF. DNA for the CDR3: TGCAGCGTTGTTCGACTAGCGACTACCTACAATGAGCAGTTCTTC.

The chain has TRBV10-2 and TRBJ2-5, with D possibly TRBD2 on 5 matching bases. This CDR3 comprises 13 residues. V lost 7 bases to trimming and J lost 2 bases, with 11 bases between them. Germline loops: CDR1 WSHSY, CDR2 SAAADI. The CDR3 DNA sequence: TGCGCCAGCACTCTAACTAGACAAGAGACCCAGTACTTC. As protein: CASTLTRQETQYF.

J is TRBJ2-7 and V is TRBV28, with D tentatively TRBD2 (6 bases). Per germline, CDR1 MDHEN and CDR2 SYDVKM. This CDR3 spans 14 amino acids. Trimming took 8 bases from V and 2 from J, leaving 16 bases between them. This CDR3 is CASHRGSGTYEQYF. The CDR3 nucleotides are TGTGCCAGCCACCGGGGTAGCGGAACCTACGAGCAGTACTTC. The full variable domain, its missing parts supplied by reference TRBV28 and TRBJ2-7, is DVKVTQSSRYLVKRTGEKVFLECVQDMDHENMFWYRQDPGLGLRLIYFSYDVKMKEKGDIPEGYSVSREKKERFSLILESASTNQTSMYLCASHRGSGTYEQYFGPGTRLTVT.

The rearrangement joins TRBV7-9 to TRBJ2-2; 9 bases agree with TRBD2. CDR1 and CDR2 from the germline V gene are SEHNR and FQNEAQ (reference sequence). V lost 5 bases to trimming and J lost 6 bases; unmatched junction nucleotides: 7. This CDR3 region has 15 residues. The CDR3 spells CASSPVSGGPGELFF. The CDR3 DNA follows: TGTGCCAGCAGCCCCGTGAGCGGGGGGCCCGGGGAGCTGTTTTTT.

The CDR3 is CASSYMGGSGANVLTF. CDR3 nucleotide sequence: TGTGCCAGCAGCTACATGGGGGGATCTGGGGCCAACGTCCTGACTTTC. This chain links TRBV11-2 with TRBJ2-6; D possibly corresponds to TRBD2 (6 bases). V was shortened by 4 bases and J by 1 base, with 11 bases between the two germline ends. The CDR3 length is 16 residues. Germline CDR1 reads SGHAT; CDR2 reads FQNNGV.

This chain uses TRBV28 with TRBJ2-3; D possibly corresponds to TRBD2 (6 bases). V dropped 7 bases and J dropped 0 bases, with 17 bases sitting between them. The CDR3 runs to 16 residues. Germline-derived CDR1 and CDR2 are MDHEN and SYDVKM. CDR3 in DNA: TGTGCCAGCACTCTGAGCGGGCCCCTTAGCACAGATACGCAGTATTTT. Its protein is CASTLSGPLSTDTQYF.

V is TRBV30 and J is TRBJ2-1, with unresolved D. With 0 bases removed from V and 8 bases from J, the gap between germline ends came to 11 bases. Germline lookup yields CDR1 GTSNPN and CDR2 SVGIG (reference sequence). This CDR3 region has 13 residues. In nucleotides, the CDR3 is TGTGCCTGGAGTGTACTGTACCGCTATGAGCAGTTCTTC. It translates to CAWSVLYRYEQFF.

DNA of the CDR3: TGTGCCAGCAGCTTTCTGGGGGGACAGTCCTATGGCTACACCTTC. Protein sequence: CASSFLGGQSYGYTF. This chain joins TRBV9 and TRBJ1-2; 7 positions match TRBD1. CDR1 is SGDLS and CDR2 is YYNGEE in the germline V gene. With 4 bases clipped from V and 4 bases from J, the junction kept 10 bases outside the gene matches. The CDR3 covers 15 residues.

The chain recombines TRBV11-2 with TRBJ1-1; possible D gene TRBD1, 5 bases. The CDR3 contains 14 residues. The V end lost 6 bases, the J end lost 1 base, and 12 bases lay between the germline ends. The V gene's germline CDR1 is SGHAT and CDR2 FQNNGV. The CDR3 is CASSRVTGNTEAFF. CDR3 DNA sequence: TGTGCCAGCAGTCGGGTCACAGGGAACACTGAAGCTTTCTTT.